These 2 T cell receptor beta chains were sequenced from one sample in a study of cytomegalovirus exposure and HLA in healthy donors. Clones were read by immunoSEQ multiplex PCR, and TCRdb kept only the in-frame ones, dropping some. The sample has about 130,000 clones, approximately 92% seen once. Sequencing input: PBMCs. The receptors were gathered from a woman under 30 in good health and CMV-seronegative.

V and J are TRBV18 and TRBJ2-1; D remains unclear. CDR1 KGHSH and CDR2 LQKENI come from the germline V gene. The CDR3 has 13 amino acids. Trimming took 6 bases from V and 8 from J, leaving 14 bases between them. CDR3 sequence reads: CASSHSGVHEQFF. The CDR3 bases are TGTGCCAGCTCCCATTCCGGTGTGCATGAGCAGTTCTTC.

The chain has TRBV28 and TRBJ1-6, with D possibly TRBD1 on 5 matching bases. Germline V CDR1 and CDR2: MDHEN, SYDVKM. Trimming left V 3 bases short and J 7 bases short, with 13 bases between. CDR3 size: 15 residues. The CDR3 region has the DNA TGTGCCAGCAGTTTGTTGGGGCTCGGAAATTCACCCCTCCACTTT. Translated: CASSLLGLGNSPLHF.